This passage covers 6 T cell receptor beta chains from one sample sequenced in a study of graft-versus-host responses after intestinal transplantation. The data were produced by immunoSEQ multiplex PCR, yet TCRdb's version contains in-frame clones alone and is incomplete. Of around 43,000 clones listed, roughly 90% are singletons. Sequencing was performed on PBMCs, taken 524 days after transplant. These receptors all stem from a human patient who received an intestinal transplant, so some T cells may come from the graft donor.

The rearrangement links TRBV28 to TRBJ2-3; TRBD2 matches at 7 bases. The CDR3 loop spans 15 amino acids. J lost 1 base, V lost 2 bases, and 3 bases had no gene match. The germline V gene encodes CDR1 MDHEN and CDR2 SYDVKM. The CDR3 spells CASSLTLAGTDTQYF. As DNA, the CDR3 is TGTGCCAGCAGTTTAACCCTAGCGGGCACAGATACGCAGTATTTT.

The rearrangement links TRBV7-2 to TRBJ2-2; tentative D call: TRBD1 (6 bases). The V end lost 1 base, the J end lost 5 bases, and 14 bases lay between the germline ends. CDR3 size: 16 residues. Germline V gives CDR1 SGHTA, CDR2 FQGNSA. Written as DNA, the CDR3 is TGTGCCAGCAGCTTAGTGGTCAGGGGTGGGACCGGGGAGCTGTTTTTT. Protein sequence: CASSLVVRGGTGELFF.

Here the CDR3 DNA reads TGTGCCAGCAGTTTATGGGACAGCAATCAGCCCCAGCATTTT. This codes for CASSLWDSNQPQHF. The chain is built from TRBV28 and TRBJ1-5; D gene unclear. The V end was cut by 0 bases, the J end by 1 base, with 4 bases between. Per the germline V gene, CDR1 is MDHEN and CDR2 is SYDVKM. This CDR3 comprises 14 residues. Using reference TRBV28 and TRBJ1-5 for the parts outside the CDR3, the full variable domain is DVKVTQSSRYLVKRTGEKVFLECVQDMDHENMFWYRQDPGLGLRLIYFSYDVKMKEKGDIPEGYSVSREKKERFSLILESASTNQTSMYLCASSLWDSNQPQHFGDGTRLSIL.

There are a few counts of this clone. As DNA, the CDR3 is TGTGCCAGCATCAAAGACACCGGGGAGCTGTTTTTT. Protein: CASIKDTGELFF. The chain has TRBV2 and TRBJ2-2; no clear D. V lost 7 bases to trimming and J lost 3 bases, with 6 bases between them. CDR1 is SNHLY and CDR2 is FYNNEI in the germline V gene. The CDR3 loop spans 12 amino acids.

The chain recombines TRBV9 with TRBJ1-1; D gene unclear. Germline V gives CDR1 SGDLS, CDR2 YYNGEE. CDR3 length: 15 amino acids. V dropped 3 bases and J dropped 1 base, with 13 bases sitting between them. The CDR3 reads CASSEMQAPNTEAFF. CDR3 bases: TGTGCCAGCAGCGAAATGCAGGCCCCGAACACTGAAGCTTTCTTT.

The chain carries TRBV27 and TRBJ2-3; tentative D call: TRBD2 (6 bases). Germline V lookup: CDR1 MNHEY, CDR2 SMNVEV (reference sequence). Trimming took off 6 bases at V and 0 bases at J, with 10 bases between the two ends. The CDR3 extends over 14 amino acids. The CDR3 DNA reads TGTGCCAGCAGGCCCGGGACTAGCACAGATACGCAGTATTTT. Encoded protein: CASRPGTSTDTQYF.